The next 9 T cell receptor beta chains were all read from a single sample in a study of T cells in Graves' hyperthyroidism and ophthalmopathy. The investigators amplified TCR beta CDR3 regions from RNA transcripts. TCR CDR3 regions were first amplified by RT-PCR with HTBI primers. MiXCR, run by TCRdb on the multiplex PCR reads, gives a single entry per CDR3 protein. Among over 300,000 distinct CDR3 sequences, approximately 15% were seen once, and the ten largest hold 9.5% to 11%. The sample consisted of blood. The receptor source for this set is a woman aged 55-69 years with Graves' hyperthyroidism.

V gene TRBV20-1 combines with J gene TRBJ1-2; possible D gene TRBD1, 5 bases. Germline CDR1 DFQATT, CDR2 SNEGSKA (reference sequence). Trimming took 1 base from V and 7 from J, leaving 10 bases between them. The CDR3 has 12 residues. In DNA form, the CDR3 reads TGCAGTGCTAGAGCGGGGGGTGTTGGCTACACCTTC. Translation gives CSARAGGVGYTF.

The CDR3 DNA sequence: TGCAGTGCTAGCCGCCTAGTCGACGAGCAGTACTTC. It yields the protein CSASRLVDEQYF. The chain recombines TRBV20-1 with TRBJ2-7; no reliable D call. This CDR3 is built from 12 residues. Trimming took 3 bases from V and 5 from J, leaving 11 bases between them. Germline values: CDR1 DFQATT, CDR2 SNEGSKA (reference sequence).

This clonotype was counted many times. V usage is TRBV2 and J usage is TRBJ2-7; D uncertain. The CDR3 has 15 amino acids. Trimming shortened V by 4 bases and J by 0 bases, and 13 bases separated the two germline ends. CDR1 is SNHLY and CDR2 is FYNNEI in the germline V gene. The CDR3 loop is CASSGFPPRSYEQYF. The CDR3 nucleotides are TGTGCCAGCAGTGGGTTCCCCCCTCGCTCCTACGAGCAGTACTTC.

The V call is TRBV6-5, the J call TRBJ1-6, with D maybe TRBD1 (5 bases). CDR3 length: 17 residues. Trimming removed 0 bases at V and 2 bases at J, with 11 bases between. The germline CDR1 and CDR2 sequences are MNHEY and SVGAGI. As DNA, the CDR3 is TGTGCCAGCAGTTACTCTATCCGGGGCGCCTATAATTCACCCCTCCACTTT. Its protein is CASSYSIRGAYNSPLHF.

The rearrangement uses TRBV18 and TRBJ2-5; D is uncertain. V was trimmed by 6 bases and J by 4 bases, leaving 15 bases between them. This CDR3 is 14 amino acids long. Germline lookup yields CDR1 KGHSH and CDR2 LQKENI. This CDR3 is CASSAPHGGETQYF. The CDR3 coding sequence is TGTGCCAGCTCGGCCCCACACGGCGGAGAGACCCAGTACTTC.

The rearrangement joins TRBV7-9 to TRBJ2-1; 10 bases line up with TRBD2. CDR1 is SEHNR, CDR2 FQNEAQ, per germline (reference sequence). After removal of 0 bases from V and 1 base from J, the junction contained 6 bases not matched to a gene. The CDR3 runs to 18 residues. In DNA, the CDR3 is TGTGCCAGCAGCTTAGCGAGAATGGGACTAGCGTCCTACAATGAGCAGTTCTTC. Translated: CASSLARMGLASYNEQFF.

This clonotype has a handful of counts. The V gene is TRBV6-1, the J gene TRBJ1-5; the D is unclear. The CDR3 length is 14 residues. Germline CDR1 and CDR2: MNHNS and SASEGT. Trimming pared 6 bases from V and 5 bases from J, leaving 14 bases between. The CDR3 reads CASRDRLGHQPQHF. CDR3 DNA: TGTGCCAGCAGGGACCGCCTTGGGCATCAGCCCCAGCATTTT.

In this sample, this clonotype turned up once. V usage is TRBV28 and J usage is TRBJ2-1, with 9 bases that match TRBD2. CDR3 length: 16 amino acids. In germline, CDR1 is MDHEN, CDR2 SYDVKM. The V and J ends lost 1 base and 4 bases, in that order; junction bases with no gene match: 5. The CDR3, as DNA: TGTGCCAGCAGTTTATCCCCGGGACTAGCATACAATGAGCAGTTCTTC. This translates into CASSLSPGLAYNEQFF. Based on the CDR3 plus reference TRBV28 and TRBJ2-1, the full variable domain is DVKVTQSSRYLVKRTGEKVFLECVQDMDHENMFWYRQDPGLGLRLIYFSYDVKMKEKGDIPEGYSVSREKKERFSLILESASTNQTSMYLCASSLSPGLAYNEQFFGPGTRLTVL.

This clonotype was observed many times. The chain joins TRBV4-1 to TRBJ1-1, with D possibly being TRBD1 (6 bases). Germline values: CDR1 MGHRA, CDR2 YSYEKL. With 0 bases removed from V and 5 bases from J, the gap between germline ends came to 13 bases. The CDR3 extends over 15 amino acids. The CDR3 bases are TGCGCCAGCAGCCAAGATCTGGGGGCTCGGACTGAAGCTTTCTTT. Its protein product is CASSQDLGARTEAFF.